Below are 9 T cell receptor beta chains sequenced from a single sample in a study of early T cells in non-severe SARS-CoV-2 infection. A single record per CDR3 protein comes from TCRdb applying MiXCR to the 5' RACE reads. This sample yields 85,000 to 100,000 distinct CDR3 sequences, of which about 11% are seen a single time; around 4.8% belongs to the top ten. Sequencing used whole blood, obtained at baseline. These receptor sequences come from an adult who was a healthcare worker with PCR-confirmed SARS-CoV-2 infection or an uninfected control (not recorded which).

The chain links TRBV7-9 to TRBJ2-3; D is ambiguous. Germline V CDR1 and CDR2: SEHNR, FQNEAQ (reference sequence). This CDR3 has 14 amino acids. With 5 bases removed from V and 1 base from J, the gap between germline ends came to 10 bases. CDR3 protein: CASSPPDRTDTQYF. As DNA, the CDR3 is TGTGCCAGCAGCCCACCCGATCGCACAGATACGCAGTATTTT.

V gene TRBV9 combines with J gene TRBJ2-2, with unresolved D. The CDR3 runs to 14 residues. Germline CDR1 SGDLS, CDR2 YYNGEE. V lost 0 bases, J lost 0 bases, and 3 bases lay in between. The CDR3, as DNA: TGTGCCAGCAGCGTAGTTCCGAACACCGGGGAGCTGTTTTTT. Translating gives CASSVVPNTGELFF.

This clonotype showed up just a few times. This chain's CDR3 is CASSPGLAGGYEQFF. The CDR3 region has the DNA TGTGCCAGCTCCCCAGGACTAGCGGGGGGATATGAGCAGTTCTTC. The chain couples TRBV18 to TRBJ2-1; 14 bases fit TRBD2. Germline values: CDR1 KGHSH, CDR2 LQKENI. V lost 6 bases, J lost 8 bases, and 6 bases stayed unmatched. CDR3 size: 15 residues.

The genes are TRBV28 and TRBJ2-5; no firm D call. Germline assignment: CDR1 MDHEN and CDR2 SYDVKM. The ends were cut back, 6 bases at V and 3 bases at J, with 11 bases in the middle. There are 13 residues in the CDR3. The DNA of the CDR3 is TGTGCCAGCAGCTCCCCTCCAGAAGAGACCCAGTACTTC. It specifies CASSSPPEETQYF.

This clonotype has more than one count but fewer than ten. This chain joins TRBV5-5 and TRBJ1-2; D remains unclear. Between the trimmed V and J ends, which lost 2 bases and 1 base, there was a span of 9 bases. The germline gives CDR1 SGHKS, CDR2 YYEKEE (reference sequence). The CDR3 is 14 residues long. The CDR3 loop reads CASSFRDHNYGYTF. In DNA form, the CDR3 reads TGTGCCAGCAGCTTTCGCGACCATAACTATGGCTACACCTTC.

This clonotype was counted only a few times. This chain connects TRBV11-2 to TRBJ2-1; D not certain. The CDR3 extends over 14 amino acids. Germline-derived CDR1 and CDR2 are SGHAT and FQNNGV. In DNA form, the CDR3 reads TGTGGGAGCAGCTGGGGTGGATCCCACAATGAGCAGTTCTTC. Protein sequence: CGSSWGGSHNEQFF.

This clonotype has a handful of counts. CDR3 sequence reads: CASSEPRAGGLSYNEQFF. The DNA for the CDR3 is TGTGCCAGCAGTGAGCCCAGGGCAGGGGGTCTCTCCTACAATGAGCAGTTCTTC. The chain links TRBV2 to TRBJ2-1; 7 bases fit TRBD1. The ends lost 3 bases at V and 0 bases at J; junction bases unmatched: 11. The CDR3 length is 18 residues. Germline CDR1 reads SNHLY; CDR2 reads FYNNEI.

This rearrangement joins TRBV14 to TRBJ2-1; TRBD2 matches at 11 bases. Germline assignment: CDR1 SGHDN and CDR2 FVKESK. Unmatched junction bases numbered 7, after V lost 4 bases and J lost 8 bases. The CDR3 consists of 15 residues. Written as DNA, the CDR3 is TGTGCCAGCAGCCTAGGGACTAGCGGAGGGGATGAGCAGTTCTTC. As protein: CASSLGTSGGDEQFF.

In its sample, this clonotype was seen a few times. CDR3 sequence: CATSDSVGNRVYEQFF. CDR3 DNA sequence: TGTGCCACCAGTGACAGTGTAGGGAATAGGGTCTATGAGCAGTTCTTC. The rearrangement uses TRBV24-1 and TRBJ2-1; D remains ambiguous. V gave up 4 bases and J gave up 8 bases, with 20 bases separating them. The CDR3 is 16 amino acids. Per germline, CDR1 KGHDR and CDR2 SFDVKD.